These 17 T cell receptor beta chains came from one sample sequenced in a study of identical twins. TCRdb used MiXCR to reprocess the 5' RACE reads, holding one entry per CDR3 protein. The sample gives 1.5 million to 2 million distinct CDR3 sequences, roughly a third of which show up once; approximately 0.29% is in the top ten. Sequencing was carried out using cord blood. These receptors came from a newborn girl in good health.

V gene TRBV28 combines with J gene TRBJ2-1, with a weak D call TRBD2 (5 bases). CDR3 size: 16 residues. V dropped 5 bases and J dropped 9 bases, with 23 bases sitting between them. CDR1 is MDHEN and CDR2 is SYDVKM in the germline V gene. Here the CDR3 DNA reads TGTGCCAGCAGTACCGTGCGAGGGAACCTATGGGGTGAGCAGTTCTTC. Translating gives CASSTVRGNLWGEQFF.

A few counts support this clonotype. This rearrangement joins TRBV10-3 to TRBJ1-3; the D is unclear. CDR3 size: 18 residues. V shed 2 bases and J shed 0 bases, with 17 bases lying between them. Germline V gene data show CDR1 as ENHRY and CDR2 as SYGVKD. The chain's CDR3 is CAISEPRRARSSGNTIYF. The CDR3 DNA sequence: TGTGCCATCAGTGAGCCGAGGAGGGCGCGGAGCTCTGGAAACACCATATATTTT.

J is TRBJ1-1 and V is TRBV12-3 or TRBV12-4; D perhaps matches TRBD1 (5 bases). This CDR3 has 14 residues. Trimming stripped 2 bases from V and 4 bases from J, with 11 bases between. CDR3 loop: CASSLHEGSTEAFF. The CDR3 region has the DNA TGTGCCAGCAGTTTACATGAGGGGAGCACTGAAGCTTTCTTT.

The chain carries TRBV11-1 and TRBJ2-2; 9 bases are shared with TRBD2. Trimming at V came to 0 bases and at J to 5 bases, leaving 7 bases not matched to a gene. This CDR3 is built from 17 residues. Per the germline V gene, CDR1 is SGHAT and CDR2 is FQDESV (reference sequence). The CDR3 DNA reads as TGTGCCAGCAGCTTAGCCCCAGCGGGAGGACGAACCGGGGAGCTGTTTTTT. Translated, it gives CASSLAPAGGRTGELFF.

The chain links TRBV12-3 or TRBV12-4 to TRBJ1-3; no reliable D call. Trimming cost V 2 bases and J 4 bases, with 3 bases left between them. This CDR3 is built from 12 residues. CDR3 loop: CASSLRGNTIYF. In nucleotides, the CDR3 is TGTGCCAGCAGTTTACGGGGAAACACCATATATTTT.

This clonotype appeared a few times. The V and J genes are TRBV20-1 and TRBJ1-5; the match to TRBD1 covers 7 bases. The CDR3 runs to 13 residues. Germline loops: CDR1 DFQATT, CDR2 SNEGSKA (reference sequence). The CDR3: CSAPGQTNQPQHF. For the CDR3, the DNA is TGCAGCGCCCCGGGACAGACGAATCAGCCCCAGCATTTT.

The gene calls are TRBV7-8 and TRBJ2-3; no reliable D call. V shed 5 bases and J shed 5 bases, with 17 bases lying between them. Germline V gene data show CDR1 as SGHVS and CDR2 as FQNEAQ. The CDR3 spans 15 residues. The chain's CDR3 is CASSVASKPGDTQYF. Written as DNA, the CDR3 is TGTGCCAGCAGCGTCGCATCCAAGCCAGGAGATACGCAGTATTTT.

V is TRBV7-9 and J is TRBJ2-3; weak D call: TRBD2 (6 bases). V was cut by 8 bases and J by 0 bases, with 18 bases left in between. The CDR3 runs to 16 residues. The germline gives CDR1 SEHNR, CDR2 FQNEAQ (reference sequence). The CDR3 DNA reads TGTGCCAGCCGGAACCGGGCGGGGACTAGCACAGATACGCAGTATTTT. Protein: CASRNRAGTSTDTQYF.

The rearrangement uses TRBV4-1 and TRBJ2-5; 8 positions agree with TRBD2. The CDR3 sequence is 17 residues long. Germline values: CDR1 MGHRA, CDR2 YSYEKL. V dropped 1 base and J dropped 1; count of bases not matched to a gene: 8. In DNA form, the CDR3 reads TGCGCCAGCAGCCAAGTCCGCCGGGGACTAGGCCAAGAGACCCAGTACTTC. Its protein is CASSQVRRGLGQETQYF.

This clonotype was seen at least ten times. The chain joins TRBV10-3 to TRBJ2-7; 10 bases line up with TRBD2. V shed 4 bases, J shed 3 bases, and the junction held 6 bases outside the gene matches. The CDR3 sequence is 15 residues long. CDR1 and CDR2 from the germline V gene are ENHRY and SYGVKD. As DNA, the CDR3 is TGTGCCATCAGTGGGGGGCTAGCGGGAGTCTACGAGCAGTACTTC. It translates to CAISGGLAGVYEQYF.

This rearrangement joins TRBV19 to TRBJ2-7; D might be TRBD1 (6 bases). In germline, CDR1 is LNHDA, CDR2 SQIVND (reference sequence). Trimming stripped 6 bases from V and 0 bases from J, with 15 bases between. This CDR3 is built from 15 residues. The CDR3 reads CASRPATGLSYEQYF. CDR3 nucleotides: TGTGCCAGTAGACCCGCGACAGGTCTCTCCTACGAGCAGTACTTC. The variable domain in full, with the rest retrieved from reference TRBV19 and TRBJ2-7, is DGGITQSPKYLFRKEGQNVTLSCEQNLNHDAMYWYRQDPGQGLRLIYYSQIVNDFQKGDIAEGYSVSREKKESFPLTVTSAQKNPTAFYLCASRPATGLSYEQYFGPGTRLTVT.

The V call is TRBV28, the J call TRBJ2-7, with 9 bases identical to TRBD2. Per the germline V gene, CDR1 is MDHEN and CDR2 is SYDVKM. J was trimmed by 1 base and V by 11 bases; bases with no gene match: 12. The CDR3 consists of 15 residues. As DNA, the CDR3 is TGTGCCGCCGTCCCGACTAGCGGCATATCCTACGAGCAGTACTTC. It translates to CAAVPTSGISYEQYF.

This chain connects TRBV24-1 to TRBJ1-5; 9 nucleotides match TRBD1. This CDR3 contains 14 residues. V trimming: 9 bases; J trimming: 7 bases; junction bases outside the gene matches: 9. Germline V gives CDR1 KGHDR, CDR2 SFDVKD. The CDR3 loop is CATGTGFGSQPQHF. The CDR3, as DNA: TGTGCCACCGGGACAGGGTTTGGGTCCCAGCCCCAGCATTTT.

CDR3 bases: TGTGCCAGCAGAAAACGCGACAGGGGGAGGTATGGCTACACCTTC. Translation: CASRKRDRGRYGYTF. The chain uses TRBV6-5 and TRBJ1-2; 9 nucleotides match TRBD1. Trimming removed 6 bases from V and 5 bases from J; junction bases left unmatched: 10. Looked up from germline, CDR1 is MNHEY and CDR2 is SVGAGI. CDR3 length: 15 residues.

The V and J genes are TRBV5-1 and TRBJ2-7; TRBD2 is a possible D gene (6 bases). CDR1 and CDR2 from the germline V gene are SGHRS and YFSETQ. The V and J ends lost 1 base and 2 bases respectively, with 13 bases between them. The CDR3 spans 15 residues. The CDR3 DNA reads TGCGCCAGCAGCTTGACGGGACTTCCTACCTACGAGCAGTACTTC. It yields the protein CASSLTGLPTYEQYF.

The chain combines TRBV25-1 with TRBJ1-3, with 7 bases that match TRBD1. V dropped 8 bases and J dropped 0; count of bases not matched to a gene: 7. The CDR3 consists of 15 residues. Looked up from germline, CDR1 is MGHDK and CDR2 is SYGVNS. For the CDR3, the DNA is TGTGCCAGCCACCCGGGGACAGTCTCTGGAAACACCATATATTTT. Its translation: CASHPGTVSGNTIYF.

This clonotype was observed a few times. This chain links TRBV28 with TRBJ2-1; 12 nucleotides match TRBD2. Germline V gene data show CDR1 as MDHEN and CDR2 as SYDVKM. The V and J ends lost 4 bases and 6 bases, in that order; junction bases with no gene match: 7. CDR3 size: 16 residues. CDR3 sequence: CASSSPRLAGVNEQFF. DNA for the CDR3: TGTGCCAGCAGTTCCCCACGACTAGCGGGAGTCAATGAGCAGTTCTTC.